This T cell receptor beta chain appears in the sequencing data of a study of blood T cell repertoires in COVID-19. Study overall: Donors in the United States, Italy and Spain gave samples during acute or convalescent COVID-19.

Clones were sequenced by immunoSEQ multiplex PCR, and TCRdb holds only the in-frame ones, with some missing. Of 40,000 to 45,000 clones listed, approximately 92% are singletons. The V end was cut by 7 bases, the J end by 0 bases, with 21 bases between. The CDR3 has 17 amino acids. The germline V gene has CDR1 SNHLY and CDR2 FYNNEI. The sequenced sample consisted of peripheral blood. This clonotype was obtained from a human donor in a cohort sampled during active COVID-19. The gene calls are TRBV2 and TRBJ1-1; no reliable D call. As DNA, the CDR3 is TGTGCCAGCACCCCCCTCTCAGGTCTGACGCTGAACACTGAAGCTTTCTTT. It translates to CASTPLSGLTLNTEAFF.